The 9 T cell receptor beta chains in this list originate from one sample, sequenced in a study of T-cell reconstitution after alpha-beta-depleted transplantation in children. A library of TCRbeta sequences, prepared with unique molecular identifiers, was generated. Each CDR3 protein is one row after TCRdb ran MiXCR on the PCR reads. The data show approximately 980,000 distinct CDR3 sequences, with about 29% seen just once and 28% held by the top ten. Specimen: PBMCs, mostly from graft donor cells, collected 360 days after TCRalphabeta/CD19-depleted stem cell transplant. The receptors originated from a boy younger than two who had a stem cell transplant for SCID, so the T cells may come from the graft donor.

This clonotype turned up a few times. The CDR3 bases are TGTGCCAGCAGCTCCGCCGGGACAGGGGCGTGGGAGCAGTACTTC. Encoded protein: CASSSAGTGAWEQYF. V is TRBV6-1 and J is TRBJ2-7; 10 bases align to TRBD1. V shed 6 bases, J shed 7 bases, and the junction held 12 bases outside the gene matches. Germline lookup yields CDR1 MNHNS and CDR2 SASEGT. The CDR3 covers 15 residues.

The chain has TRBV9 and TRBJ2-2; a weak D match, TRBD2 (5 bases). The CDR3 totals 14 residues. The germline V gene encodes CDR1 SGDLS and CDR2 YYNGEE. V lost 1 base to trimming and J lost 6 bases, with 10 bases between them. CDR3: CASSVRRAPGELFF. The CDR3 bases are TGTGCCAGCAGCGTAAGGCGGGCCCCCGGGGAGCTGTTTTTT.

This clonotype was detected a few times. V gene TRBV5-1 combines with J gene TRBJ2-7; the D gene could be TRBD1 or TRBD2 (5 bases each). The V gene's germline CDR1 is SGHRS and CDR2 YFSETQ. V was cut by 2 bases and J by 1 base, with 10 bases left in between. This CDR3 region has 14 residues. The CDR3 DNA reads as TGCGCCAGCAGCTTTGGGACCCTGTCCTACGAGCAGTACTTC. Translation: CASSFGTLSYEQYF.

The rearrangement uses TRBV12-5 and TRBJ1-5, with D perhaps matching TRBD1 (5 bases). The V and J ends lost 6 bases and 5 bases respectively, with 17 bases between them. CDR3 length: 15 residues. CDR1 is LGHNT and CDR2 is FRNRAP in the germline V gene. CDR3 bases: TGTGCTAGTGGAGTGGGGGGGGAAGTGGATCAGCCCCAGCATTTT. It translates to CASGVGGEVDQPQHF.

This clonotype was recorded a few times. The chain links TRBV20-1 to TRBJ2-5, with TRBD2 identical over 13 bases. This CDR3 is built from 17 residues. Trimming cost V 6 bases and J 1 base; bases outside gene matches: 11. Germline assignment: CDR1 DFQATT and CDR2 SNEGSKA (reference sequence). The CDR3 is CSAAPGLAGAFQETQYF. The CDR3 coding sequence is TGCAGTGCCGCCCCAGGACTAGCGGGGGCCTTCCAAGAGACCCAGTACTTC.

The sample holds a few counts of this clonotype. CDR3 sequence: CAWSPIPRNEQFF. CDR3 DNA: TGTGCCTGGAGCCCCATCCCCAGGAATGAGCAGTTCTTC. The chain uses TRBV30 and TRBJ2-1; D ambiguous. V was cut by 3 bases and J by 7 bases, with 13 bases left in between. The CDR3 has 13 amino acids. In germline, CDR1 is GTSNPN, CDR2 SVGIG (reference sequence).

This chain uses TRBV10-3 with TRBJ2-1, with D unresolved. The CDR3 extends over 11 amino acids. The V end was cut by 11 bases, the J end by 8 bases, with 13 bases between. Germline CDR1 and CDR2: ENHRY and SYGVKD. The CDR3 protein is CAASERDEQFF. The CDR3 DNA reads TGTGCCGCCTCCGAGCGAGATGAGCAGTTCTTC.

The gene calls are TRBV12-3 or TRBV12-4 and TRBJ2-5; no definite D call. CDR3 size: 13 residues. Trimming stripped 8 bases from V and 4 bases from J, with 14 bases between. CDR3 sequence (DNA): TGTGCCAGCCACCTATATCCGGGAGAGACCCAGTACTTC. It yields the protein CASHLYPGETQYF.

This clonotype has only a few counts. This chain joins TRBV20-1 and TRBJ1-1; D is unresolved. Germline assignment: CDR1 DFQATT and CDR2 SNEGSKA (reference sequence). V gave up 2 bases and J gave up 0 bases, with 4 bases separating them. This CDR3 comprises 12 residues. The CDR3 loop reads CSARLVNTEAFF. CDR3 coding DNA: TGCAGTGCTAGACTGGTGAACACTGAAGCTTTCTTT.